This T cell receptor beta chain was obtained from a study of identical twins. The CDR3 spans 16 residues. Germline V gene sequence: CDR1 SGHKS, CDR2 YYEKEE (reference sequence). V was clipped by 3 bases and J by 0 bases, with 15 bases between them. One entry per CDR3 protein results from TCRdb running MiXCR on the 5' RACE reads. Here the sample spans hundreds of thousands of distinct CDR3 sequences, about 12% being singletons. This sample was shared with a second study, whose subject was yellow fever vaccine responses in identical twins.

Source material: PBMCs. This receptor was identified in a woman younger than 30 in good health. V and J are TRBV5-5 and TRBJ1-1; D gene uncertain. This CDR3 reads CASSSDRVRLNTEAFF. The DNA of the CDR3 is TGTGCCAGCAGCTCTGATAGGGTCAGGCTGAACACTGAAGCTTTCTTT.